What follows are 10 T cell receptor beta chains derived from one specimen sequenced in a study of graft-versus-host responses after intestinal transplantation. TCRdb's copy holds only in-frame clones and misses some; the assay was immunoSEQ multiplex PCR. The profile shows over 65,000 clones, roughly 89% of them singletons. Antigen specificity for these receptors is unknown. The sample consisted of unstimulated CD4+ T cells sorted from spleen or lymph node cells, taken before intestinal transplant. These receptors all come from a human donor who received an intestinal transplant.

J is TRBJ2-1 and V is TRBV6-6, with 8 bases matching TRBD1. Losses at the gene ends were 5 bases for V and 11 bases for J; bases not matched to a gene: 14. Germline assignment: CDR1 MNHNY and CDR2 SVGAGI (reference sequence). This CDR3 has 15 residues. CDR3 region: CASSDPGQVFSKQFF. CDR3 DNA: TGTGCCAGCAGTGATCCGGGACAGGTCTTCAGTAAGCAGTTCTTC.

This chain links TRBV19 with TRBJ1-1; the match to TRBD1 covers 8 bases. The CDR3 has 15 residues. CDR1 LNHDA and CDR2 SQIVND come from the germline V gene (reference sequence). The V segment lost 3 bases and the J segment 5 bases; nucleotides outside the gene matches: 8. This CDR3 reads CASSIPRGRRTEAFF. Written as DNA, the CDR3 is TGTGCCAGTAGTATCCCCAGGGGGCGCCGAACTGAAGCTTTCTTT. Full variable domain (rest looked up from reference TRBV19 and TRBJ1-1): DGGITQSPKYLFRKEGQNVTLSCEQNLNHDAMYWYRQDPGQGLRLIYYSQIVNDFQKGDIAEGYSVSREKKESFPLTVTSAQKNPTAFYLCASSIPRGRRTEAFFGQGTRLTVV.

The chain employs TRBV6-1 and TRBJ2-2; TRBD1 matches 8 bases. The CDR3 is 13 amino acids. In germline, CDR1 is MNHNS, CDR2 SASEGT. With 8 bases clipped from V and 5 bases from J, the junction kept 4 bases outside the gene matches. The CDR3 reads CASGRGLTGELFF. In DNA form, the CDR3 reads TGTGCCAGCGGCAGGGGGCTAACCGGGGAGCTGTTTTTT.

The rearrangement uses TRBV7-8 and TRBJ2-1, with 12 bases lining up with TRBD2. V lost 4 bases, J lost 8 bases, and 6 bases stayed unmatched. Germline V gene lookup returns CDR1 SGHVS and CDR2 FQNEAQ. The CDR3 sequence is 15 residues long. In DNA form, the CDR3 reads TGTGCCAGCAGCTCACGGACTAGCGGGGTCTATGAGCAGTTCTTC. Its protein is CASSSRTSGVYEQFF.

The rearrangement joins TRBV4-1 to TRBJ2-2; D is ambiguous. V was pared by 4 bases and J by 2 bases, with 11 bases between. The CDR3 spans 15 residues. The germline V gene encodes CDR1 MGHRA and CDR2 YSYEKL. This chain's CDR3 is CASSPIRSNTGELFF. CDR3 bases: TGCGCCAGCAGCCCTATTAGATCCAACACCGGGGAGCTGTTTTTT.

The V and J genes are TRBV18 and TRBJ2-7; weak D call: TRBD1 (6 bases). V was cut by 3 bases and J by 3 bases, with 15 bases left in between. CDR1 and CDR2 from the germline V gene are KGHSH and LQKENI. The CDR3 spans 15 residues. CDR3 in DNA: TGTGCCAGCTCACCTGGACCGACAGGAATCTACGAGCAGTACTTC. It yields the protein CASSPGPTGIYEQYF.

This clone occurred once. The V and J genes are TRBV9 and TRBJ2-1, with TRBD2 identical over 10 bases. This CDR3 comprises 16 residues. V was clipped by 1 base and J by 4 bases; unmatched bases: 5. The germline V gene has CDR1 SGDLS and CDR2 YYNGEE. In DNA, the CDR3 is TGTGCCAGCAGCGTATTGGTAGCGGGGGGATACAATGAGCAGTTCTTC. Amino acid sequence: CASSVLVAGGYNEQFF.

This clone has only one observation. The chain recombines TRBV7-2 with TRBJ2-1; tentative D call: TRBD1 (5 bases). Germline assignment: CDR1 SGHTA and CDR2 FQGNSA. V lost 0 bases and J 4 bases, leaving 10 bases between the germline ends. The CDR3 runs 15 residues. The CDR3 region has the DNA TGTGCCAGCAGCTTAGCAGGTAGGGGTTACAATGAGCAGTTCTTC. Translated, it gives CASSLAGRGYNEQFF.

The rearrangement links TRBV30 to TRBJ2-2, with a tentative D call TRBD2 (5 bases). The germline V gene encodes CDR1 GTSNPN and CDR2 SVGIG (reference sequence). V shed 1 base and J shed 5 bases, with 14 bases lying between them. The CDR3 extends over 15 amino acids. CDR3 residues: CAWSEEVKFTGELFF. CDR3 sequence (DNA): TGTGCCTGGAGTGAGGAGGTGAAATTTACCGGGGAGCTGTTTTTT.

The chain carries TRBV30 and TRBJ1-1; TRBD1 is a possible D gene (5 bases). The germline V gene encodes CDR1 GTSNPN and CDR2 SVGIG (reference sequence). V was pared by 5 bases and J by 1 base, with 8 bases between. CDR3 size: 12 residues. CDR3 amino acids: CAWGHPNTEAFF. CDR3 coding DNA: TGTGCCTGGGGACACCCGAACACTGAAGCTTTCTTT.